The text below deals with one T cell receptor (beta chain). V lost 0 bases, J lost 5 bases, and 11 bases lay in between. The CDR3 runs 14 residues. CDR1 is SGHNT, CDR2 YYREEE, per germline (reference sequence). Per the authors' pipeline: Amplification of reference gene primers provided the estimated nucleated cell counts. Here immunoSEQ multiplex PCR was the method, and the copy in TCRdb shows in-frame clones only, minus some. That table supplies the V and J calls and clone size; D and trimming were determined from the DNA. The sample includes about 140,000 clones, 84% seen only once; the top ten take approximately 4%. The entry originates in a study of blood T cell repertoires in COVID-19. For the study at large: The United States, Italy and Spain were the sources of the acute and convalescent COVID-19 samples.

Sequences were obtained from peripheral blood. J is TRBJ1-2 and V is TRBV5-4, with D possibly being TRBD1 (6 bases). The source of this sequence is a woman in her fifties or sixties with acute or convalescent COVID-19. In DNA form, the CDR3 reads TGTGCCAGCAGCTTGGTGGACAGTTCATATGGCTACACCTTC. Translating gives CASSLVDSSYGYTF. Full variable domain (rest looked up from reference TRBV5-4 and TRBJ1-2): ETGVTQSPTHLIKTRGQQVTLRCSSQSGHNTVSWYQQALGQGPQFIFQYYREEENGRGNFPPRFSGLQFPNYSSELNVNALELDDSALYLCASSLVDSSYGYTFGSGTRLTVV.